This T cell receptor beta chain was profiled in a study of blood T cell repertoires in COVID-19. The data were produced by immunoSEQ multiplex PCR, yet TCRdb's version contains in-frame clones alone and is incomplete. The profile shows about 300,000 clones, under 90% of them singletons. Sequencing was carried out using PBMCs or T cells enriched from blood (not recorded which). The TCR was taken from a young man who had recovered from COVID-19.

Written as DNA, the CDR3 is TGTGCCACCAGACGAGGCGGGCAAGAGACCCAGTACTTC. Protein sequence: CATRRGGQETQYF. The J gene is TRBJ2-5, the V gene TRBV18, with D perhaps TRBD2 (5 bases). The germline V gene has CDR1 KGHSH and CDR2 LQKENI. This CDR3 has 13 amino acids. V lost 10 bases and J lost 2, with 14 bases in between.